The rows below give T cell receptor beta chains drawn from one sample of a study of shared clonotypes between healthy human individuals. Here immunoSEQ multiplex PCR was the method, and the copy in TCRdb shows in-frame clones only, minus some. The sample holds around 1,900,000 clones, over 85% seen once. The sequencing sample was made of naive CD8+ T cells from PBMCs. These receptors were collected from a young man in good health. Some clones in this sample may be carry-over from other donors' samples. Each CDR3 is given with its conserved first and last residue. Fields, in order: V gene, D gene, clone size, J gene, CDR3 protein, CDR3 DNA. D genes are given only for firm matches. Not all rows give a size; the values are once, few, many and, for expanded clones, a class.

TRBV9,NA,NA,TRBJ1-5,CASSVDGKDNQPQHF,TGTGCCAGCAGCGTAGACGGGAAGGACAATCAGCCCCAGCATTTT
TRBV29-1,TRBD2,NA,TRBJ2-7,CSVETSAYEQYF,TGCAGCGTTGAGACTAGCGCTTACGAGCAGTACTTC
TRBV11-1,NA,once,TRBJ1-5,CASSYGDGTNQPQHF,TGTGCCAGCAGCTATGGCGACGGTACTAATCAGCCCCAGCATTTT
TRBV28,NA,NA,TRBJ1-1,CASRKREGGEAFF,TGTGCCAGCAGAAAGCGTGAGGGCGGAGAAGCTTTCTTT
TRBV9,NA,NA,TRBJ2-7,CASSVAVFHEQYF,TGTGCCAGCAGCGTAGCGGTCTTCCACGAGCAGTACTTC
TRBV27,NA,NA,TRBJ2-7,CASSLSLAGSGEQYF,TGTGCCAGCAGTTTAAGTCTCGCGGGATCCGGCGAGCAGTACTTC
TRBV28,TRBD2,NA,TRBJ2-7,CASNALGGAYEQYF,TGTGCCAGCAACGCTCTCGGGGGGGCCTACGAGCAGTACTTC
TRBV27,NA,NA,TRBJ2-1,CASSLMGFRYNEQFF,TGTGCCAGCAGTTTAATGGGATTTAGGTACAATGAGCAGTTCTTC
TRBV9,NA,NA,TRBJ2-1,CASSVAGPAITSYNEQFF,TGTGCCAGCAGCGTAGCGGGACCCGCTATAACCTCCTACAATGAGCAGTTCTTC
TRBV6-1,NA,NA,TRBJ1-2,CASSPPRNSNYGYTF,TGTGCCAGTTCCCCACCCCGGAATTCTAACTATGGCTACACCTTC
TRBV10-3,TRBD2,NA,TRBJ2-7,CAISESEREIGEQYF,TGTGCCATCAGTGAGTCTGAGCGGGAGATAGGCGAGCAGTACTTC
TRBV27,NA,NA,TRBJ2-1,CASSFLPRRHRSGEQFF,TGTGCCAGCAGTTTTCTACCGAGGAGACATCGTTCGGGTGAGCAGTTCTTC
TRBV10-3,NA,NA,TRBJ2-2,CAISEGSIVTGELFF,TGTGCCATCAGTGAGGGTAGTATTGTTACCGGGGAGCTGTTTTTT
TRBV19,NA,NA,TRBJ2-7,CASSSGQIPYEQYF,TGTGCCAGTAGTAGCGGACAGATTCCCTACGAGCAGTACTTC
TRBV29-1,NA,few,TRBJ2-7,CSVERGYEQYF,TGCAGCGTTGAAAGGGGCTACGAGCAGTACTTC
TRBV10-3,TRBD1,NA,TRBJ2-1,CAISSTGAVYNEQFF,TGTGCCATCAGTTCTACAGGGGCGGTCTACAATGAGCAGTTCTTC
TRBV27,NA,once,TRBJ2-7,CASSLLGLTNYEQYF,TGTGCCAGCAGTTTATTGGGCCTCACCAACTACGAGCAGTACTTC
TRBV13,TRBD1,once,TRBJ2-7,CASSPRTGIDEQYF,TGTGCCAGCAGCCCCAGGACAGGGATCGACGAGCAGTACTTC
TRBV14,NA,NA,TRBJ2-1,CASSLGGSSYNEQFF,TGTGCCAGCAGCCTAGGGGGGAGCTCCTACAATGAGCAGTTCTTC
TRBV5-1,TRBD1,NA,TRBJ2-6,CASSLVLQGASGANVLTF,TGCGCCAGCAGCTTGGTGTTACAGGGGGCATCTGGGGCCAACGTCCTGACTTTC
TRBV27,NA,once,TRBJ1-1,CASSLRDKNTEAFF,TGTGCCAGCAGTCTCCGGGACAAAAACACTGAAGCTTTCTTT
TRBV27,TRBD1,NA,TRBJ1-1,CASSTRTGSIVPAFF,TGTGCCAGCAGTACCAGGACAGGAAGCATTGTCCCGGCTTTCTTT
TRBV9,TRBD2,NA,TRBJ2-7,CASSAVGTSLYYEQYF,TGTGCCAGCAGCGCTGTGGGGACTAGCTTATACTACGAGCAGTACTTC
TRBV11-1,TRBD2,NA,TRBJ2-2,CASSLTIGGRSTGELFF,TGTGCCAGCAGCCTAACCATAGGCGGGAGGAGTACCGGGGAGCTGTTTTTT
TRBV9,TRBD1,NA,TRBJ2-2,CASSTRQGRTGELFF,TGTGCCAGCAGCACCAGACAGGGTCGGACCGGGGAGCTGTTTTTT
TRBV9,NA,NA,TRBJ1-4,CASSVAGTTGEKLFF,TGTGCCAGCAGCGTCGCCGGGACCACGGGTGAAAAACTGTTTTTT
TRBV9,TRBD2,NA,TRBJ2-1,CASSDGTSGRLGEQFF,TGTGCCAGCAGCGACGGGACTAGCGGGAGGTTGGGTGAGCAGTTCTTC
TRBV11-2,NA,NA,TRBJ2-1,CASSLVYPAEQFF,TGTGCCAGCAGCTTAGTTTATCCAGCCGAGCAGTTCTTC
TRBV10-3,TRBD1,NA,TRBJ1-1,CAISESTGEANTEAFF,TGTGCCATCAGTGAGTCAACAGGGGAGGCGAACACTGAAGCTTTCTTT
TRBV7-9,NA,NA,TRBJ2-7,CASSSVVSSPYEQYF,TGTGCCAGCAGCTCCGTGGTCTCCTCACCCTACGAGCAGTACTTC
TRBV4-3,TRBD2,NA,TRBJ2-1,CASSQEGLGTSAYNEQFF,TGCGCCAGCAGCCAAGAAGGCTTAGGGACTAGCGCTTACAATGAGCAGTTCTTC
TRBV6-1,NA,NA,TRBJ1-2,CASSERTVTNYGYTF,TGTGCCAGCAGTGAACGGACAGTTACTAACTATGGCTACACCTTC
TRBV15,NA,NA,TRBJ1-2,CATSRDVGDLYGYTF,TGTGCCACCAGCAGAGATGTTGGGGATCTCTATGGCTACACCTTC
TRBV25-1,TRBD2,NA,TRBJ2-1,CASSGHKREPHTNEQFF,TGTGCCAGCAGTGGACATAAGCGGGAGCCGCACACCAATGAGCAGTTCTTC
TRBV11-2,NA,NA,TRBJ2-7,CASSFGRAAYEQYF,TGTGCCAGCAGCTTCGGCAGGGCAGCCTACGAGCAGTACTTC
TRBV19,NA,NA,TRBJ2-7,CASSIQGNSYEQYF,TGTGCCAGTAGTATTCAAGGGAACTCCTACGAGCAGTACTTC
TRBV11-2,NA,NA,TRBJ1-1,CASSLDPEPNGEAFF,TGTGCCAGCAGCTTAGATCCAGAGCCTAACGGTGAAGCTTTCTTT
TRBV5-1,NA,NA,TRBJ2-3,CASSLAGSGTDTQYF,TGCGCCAGCAGCCTGGCCGGGAGCGGCACAGATACGCAGTATTTT
TRBV27,NA,NA,TRBJ1-1,CASRDNLPAMNTEAFF,TGTGCCAGCAGGGACAACCTACCGGCAATGAACACTGAAGCTTTCTTT
TRBV27,TRBD1,NA,TRBJ2-2,CASRSLSTGVDTGELFF,TGTGCCAGCAGGAGCTTATCGACAGGGGTGGATACCGGGGAGCTGTTTTTT
TRBV5-1,TRBD1,NA,TRBJ2-2,CASNLDRGPNTGELFF,TGCGCCAGCAACTTAGACAGGGGACCTAACACCGGGGAGCTGTTTTTT
TRBV6-1,NA,NA,TRBJ1-5,CASTESNQPQHF,TGTGCCAGCACCGAGAGCAATCAGCCCCAGCATTTT
TRBV19,NA,NA,TRBJ1-5,CASSISVMTGGYDQPQHF,TGTGCCAGTAGTATATCCGTAATGACAGGAGGCTATGATCAGCCCCAGCATTTT
TRBV7-9,TRBD1,NA,TRBJ1-3,CASSSTRDSSGNTIYF,TGTGCCAGCAGCTCCACCCGGGACAGCTCTGGAAACACCATATATTTT
TRBV28,NA,NA,TRBJ1-2,CASSWLAGYNYGYTF,TGTGCCAGCAGTTGGTTGGCAGGGTATAACTATGGCTACACCTTC
TRBV27,NA,NA,TRBJ2-7,CASSFRGLGYEQYF,TGTGCCAGCAGTTTTAGGGGACTGGGGTACGAGCAGTACTTC
TRBV10-1,NA,NA,TRBJ2-5,CASSPGGPRETQYF,TGCGCCAGCAGTCCTGGAGGCCCAAGGGAGACCCAGTACTTC
TRBV6-5,NA,NA,TRBJ1-2,CASGRKGYYGYTF,TGTGCCAGCGGGCGGAAAGGCTACTATGGCTACACCTTC
TRBV11-3,NA,NA,TRBJ2-7,CASSHPGTQEQYF,TGTGCCAGCAGCCACCCCGGGACTCAAGAGCAGTACTTC
TRBV15,TRBD1,once,TRBJ1-2,CATSRGLTGVGYTF,TGTGCCACCAGCAGAGGGCTGACAGGGGTTGGCTACACCTTC
TRBV29-1,TRBD2,NA,TRBJ2-7,CSVAGLAGIEQYF,TGCAGCGTTGCGGGACTAGCGGGAATCGAGCAGTACTTC
TRBV11-2,NA,NA,TRBJ2-7,CASSLTAWFIEQYF,TGTGCCAGCAGCCTGACAGCTTGGTTTATCGAGCAGTACTTC
TRBV11-1,NA,NA,TRBJ1-2,CASSFEEEGGGYTF,TGTGCCAGCAGCTTCGAGGAGGAAGGGGGTGGCTACACCTTC
TRBV11-3,NA,NA,TRBJ2-3,CASSLGGSTDTQYF,TGTGCCAGCAGCTTAGGGGGCAGCACAGATACGCAGTATTTT
TRBV19,NA,few,TRBJ1-5,CASSGSAGNQPQHF,TGTGCCAGTAGCGGGTCGGCGGGTAATCAGCCCCAGCATTTT